Shown below are 25 T cell receptor beta chains from a single sample sequenced in a study of T cell changes during pregnancy in multiple sclerosis. Repertoires were generated with immunoSEQ multiplex PCR, while TCRdb's copy carries only in-frame clones and drops some. The table lists 70,000 or so clones, roughly 88% of them singletons. The source was peripheral blood, collected in the third trimester of pregnancy. All receptors come from a female donor with multiple sclerosis, enrolled in a pregnancy study.

In this sample, this clone turned up once. The chain joins TRBV7-3 to TRBJ2-1, with D possibly being TRBD2 (6 bases). This CDR3 is 16 amino acids long. Trimming removed 1 base at V and 3 bases at J, with 13 bases between. Germline lookup yields CDR1 SGHTA and CDR2 FQGTGA. The CDR3 loop reads CASSLSVGRGYNEQFF. DNA of the CDR3: TGTGCCAGCAGCTTAAGTGTCGGGCGGGGCTACAATGAGCAGTTCTTC.

This chain links TRBV28 with TRBJ1-6; D remains ambiguous. With 7 bases removed from V and 3 bases from J, the gap between germline ends came to 4 bases. Germline loops: CDR1 MDHEN, CDR2 SYDVKM. CDR3 size: 12 residues. The CDR3 DNA is TGTGCCAGCACAGACTATAATTCACCCCTCCACTTT. Protein sequence: CASTDYNSPLHF. Filled out from reference TRBV28 and TRBJ1-6, the complete variable domain reads DVKVTQSSRYLVKRTGEKVFLECVQDMDHENMFWYRQDPGLGLRLIYFSYDVKMKEKGDIPEGYSVSREKKERFSLILESASTNQTSMYLCASTDYNSPLHFGNGTRLTVT.

V usage is TRBV5-1 and J usage is TRBJ2-2; D unresolved. CDR1 and CDR2 from the germline V gene are SGHRS and YFSETQ. The CDR3 spans 15 residues. V lost 0 bases and J 0 bases, leaving 6 bases between the germline ends. The CDR3 nucleotides are TGCGCCAGCAGCTTGGCGCGCTCGAACACCGGGGAGCTGTTTTTT. It yields the protein CASSLARSNTGELFF.

The chain is built from TRBV28 and TRBJ2-1; TRBD1 might be the D (5 bases). V dropped 7 bases and J dropped 3 bases, with 13 bases sitting between them. CDR1 MDHEN and CDR2 SYDVKM come from the germline V gene. This CDR3 has 14 amino acids. CDR3 sequence (DNA): TGTGCCAGCACCCTCTCAGGGTTCTACAATGAGCAGTTCTTC. Its translation is CASTLSGFYNEQFF.

The chain carries TRBV9 and TRBJ2-3; D is undetermined. Germline CDR1 reads SGDLS; CDR2 reads YYNGEE. The CDR3 loop spans 13 amino acids. V lost 0 bases and J 4 bases, leaving 6 bases between the germline ends. The CDR3, as DNA: TGTGCCAGCAGCGTAGATCATCCAGATACGCAGTATTTT. Translated: CASSVDHPDTQYF.

This chain connects TRBV28 to TRBJ2-5; TRBD2 agrees at 7 bases. Germline trimming cut 6 bases from V and 7 bases from J; bases unmatched to any gene: 11. Germline CDR1 reads MDHEN; CDR2 reads SYDVKM. This CDR3 contains 14 residues. The CDR3 loop is CASRGTKGLRTQYF. The CDR3 DNA reads TGTGCCAGCAGGGGGACTAAGGGACTTCGGACCCAGTACTTC.

V gene TRBV18 combines with J gene TRBJ1-4; TRBD1 might be the D (6 bases). V lost 0 bases, J lost 7 bases, and 15 bases lay in between. CDR3 length equals 16 residues. CDR1 KGHSH and CDR2 LQKENI come from the germline V gene. For the CDR3, the DNA is TGTGCCAGCTCACCACCCCGACAGGAAGGCCCTGAAAAACTGTTTTTT. This encodes CASSPPRQEGPEKLFF. Variable domain in full (rest from reference TRBV18 and TRBJ1-4): NAGVMQNPRHLVRRRGQEARLRCSPMKGHSHVYWYRQLPEEGLKFMVYLQKENIIDESGMPKERFSAEFPKEGPSILRIQQVVRGDSAAYFCASSPPRQEGPEKLFFGSGTQLSVL.

The V call is TRBV7-3, the J call TRBJ2-7, with 8 bases identical to TRBD1. This CDR3 is 15 amino acids long. The J segment lost 2 bases and the V segment lost 5 bases, leaving 8 bases of the junction unmatched. The germline V gene has CDR1 SGHTA and CDR2 FQGTGA. The CDR3 DNA follows: TGTGCCAGCAGCATGGGGACAGGCATGGCCTACGAGCAGTACTTC. Protein: CASSMGTGMAYEQYF.

The CDR3 coding sequence is TGCGCCAGCAGCTTGGAGGGGACAGGTCTCGAGCAGTACTTC. Translation gives CASSLEGTGLEQYF. V and J are TRBV5-1 and TRBJ2-7; TRBD1 agrees at 8 bases. Germline values: CDR1 SGHRS, CDR2 YFSETQ. The CDR3 consists of 14 residues. J was trimmed by 6 bases and V by 0 bases; bases with no gene match: 5.

The rearrangement joins TRBV27 to TRBJ1-5, with 7 bases matching TRBD1. The V and J ends lost 5 bases and 5 bases, in that order; junction bases with no gene match: 6. The CDR3 runs to 14 residues. Germline V gives CDR1 MNHEY, CDR2 SMNVEV (reference sequence). The CDR3 sequence is CASSPQGKDQPQHF. The CDR3 DNA is TGTGCCAGCAGTCCACAGGGGAAGGATCAGCCCCAGCATTTT.

The gene calls are TRBV6-5 and TRBJ2-1; D might be TRBD2 (5 bases). The germline CDR1 and CDR2 sequences are MNHEY and SVGAGI. CDR3 length: 15 amino acids. The V end was cut by 6 bases, the J end by 8 bases, with 20 bases between. The CDR3 sequence: CASSPGFPGLDEQFF. CDR3 bases: TGTGCCAGCAGCCCGGGGTTTCCGGGTCTGGATGAGCAGTTCTTC.

The J gene is TRBJ1-4, the V gene TRBV2; D is undetermined. V lost 1 base, J lost 7 bases, and 13 bases lay in between. Germline V gene lookup returns CDR1 SNHLY and CDR2 FYNNEI. The CDR3 runs to 15 residues. CDR3 DNA: TGTGCCAGCAGTGAAGGTAACCGGGGAGGTGAAAAACTGTTTTTT. As protein: CASSEGNRGGEKLFF.

J is TRBJ2-1 and V is TRBV5-6, with 10 bases aligning to TRBD1. This CDR3 region has 16 residues. V trimming: 0 bases; J trimming: 3 bases; junction bases outside the gene matches: 3. CDR1 is SGHDT, CDR2 YYEEEE, per germline. The CDR3: CASSLVGTGDYNEQFF. The CDR3 nucleotides are TGTGCCAGCAGCTTGGTAGGGACAGGGGACTACAATGAGCAGTTCTTC.

The V and J genes are TRBV6-1 and TRBJ2-1; weak D call: TRBD1 (6 bases). Trimming pared 5 bases from V and 5 bases from J, leaving 10 bases between. Germline V gives CDR1 MNHNS, CDR2 SASEGT. The CDR3 extends over 13 amino acids. The CDR3 protein is CASSHRADNEQFF. The CDR3 DNA sequence: TGTGCCAGCAGTCACAGGGCCGACAATGAGCAGTTCTTC.

The chain links TRBV12-5 to TRBJ2-2; 9 bases align to TRBD1. Trimming cost V 2 bases and J 2 bases; bases outside gene matches: 6. Per the germline V gene, CDR1 is LGHNT and CDR2 is FRNRAP. This CDR3 contains 17 residues. The CDR3 here is CASGLTPGQGNTGELFF. The CDR3 DNA reads TGTGCTAGTGGTTTGACCCCGGGACAGGGCAACACCGGGGAGCTGTTTTTT.

This chain links TRBV7-2 with TRBJ1-2; D unresolved. Germline V gene data show CDR1 as SGHTA and CDR2 as FQGNSA. Trimming took 5 bases from V and 4 from J, leaving 17 bases between them. CDR3 length: 15 residues. As DNA, the CDR3 is TGTGCCAGCAGCCCCGGACTTACCCTGGGCTATGGCTACACCTTC. Protein product: CASSPGLTLGYGYTF.

V usage is TRBV27 and J usage is TRBJ1-5; no definite D call. The CDR3 is made up of 15 amino acids. The germline V and J ends were trimmed by 6 bases and 3 bases, with 15 bases remaining between them. CDR1 is MNHEY and CDR2 is SMNVEV in the germline V gene (reference sequence). In DNA form, the CDR3 reads TGTGCCAGCAGCCCGGTCTCAGGCACCAATCAGCCCCAGCATTTT. It is translated as CASSPVSGTNQPQHF.

The J gene is TRBJ2-2, the V gene TRBV6-6, with 7 nucleotides matching TRBD1. V dropped 2 bases and J dropped 1; count of bases not matched to a gene: 4. The CDR3 sequence is 16 residues long. Germline values: CDR1 MNHNY, CDR2 SVGAGI (reference sequence). CDR3 loop: CASSYGGQRNTGELFF. The CDR3 DNA is TGTGCCAGCAGTTACGGGGGACAGAGGAACACCGGGGAGCTGTTTTTT.

V usage is TRBV4-1 and J usage is TRBJ1-5; 9 bases are shared with TRBD1. The V and J ends lost 4 bases and 7 bases, in that order; junction bases with no gene match: 8. Germline V gene lookup returns CDR1 MGHRA and CDR2 YSYEKL. This CDR3 contains 15 residues. The CDR3 DNA follows: TGCGCCAGCAGCCCCCGGGACAGGGCGGACCAGCCCCAGCATTTT. Amino acids: CASSPRDRADQPQHF.

Concerning this clone itself: Additional DNA sequences in this sample encode the identical CDR3. The chain joins TRBV6-1 to TRBJ1-5; D possibly corresponds to TRBD1 (5 bases). Germline lookup yields CDR1 MNHNS and CDR2 SASEGT. The CDR3 contains 15 residues. The V and J ends lost 8 bases and 4 bases respectively, with 18 bases between them. The CDR3 DNA follows: TGTGCCAGCTCCCGATCCGACAGCTATAATCAGCCCCAGCATTTT. Encoded protein: CASSRSDSYNQPQHF.

This sequence joins TRBV11-2 and TRBJ2-7, with 7 bases lining up with TRBD2. CDR1 is SGHAT and CDR2 is FQNNGV in the germline V gene. V shed 6 bases and J 0 bases; nucleotides not matched to a gene: 8. There are 15 residues in the CDR3. The chain's CDR3 is CASRRAGQGSYEQYF. The CDR3 nucleotides read TGTGCCAGCAGGAGAGCGGGGCAAGGCTCCTACGAGCAGTACTTC.

V is TRBV6-5 and J is TRBJ1-6, with TRBD1 matching 7 bases. CDR1 and CDR2 (germline): MNHEY, SVGAGI. V lost 2 bases, J lost 2 bases, and 3 bases stayed unmatched. The CDR3 extends over 16 amino acids. The CDR3 here is CASSYAGTAYNSPLHF. As DNA, the CDR3 is TGTGCCAGCAGTTACGCAGGGACAGCCTATAATTCACCCCTCCACTTT.

V gene TRBV5-6 combines with J gene TRBJ2-7, with TRBD1 as a possible D gene (6 bases). This CDR3 is built from 13 residues. V shed 3 bases and J shed 7 bases, with 14 bases lying between them. Germline values: CDR1 SGHDT, CDR2 YYEEEE. The DNA of the CDR3 is TGTGCCAGCAGCTCCGGGTGGGGGCGGGAGCAGTACTTC. As protein: CASSSGWGREQYF.

The chain recombines TRBV18 with TRBJ1-1, with D hard to call. This CDR3 spans 13 amino acids. The germline V gene encodes CDR1 KGHSH and CDR2 LQKENI. Trimming took 3 bases from V and 10 from J, leaving 15 bases between them. CDR3 bases: TGTGCCAGCTCACCTATCTACACAGTGGGAGCTTTCTTT. Amino acid sequence: CASSPIYTVGAFF.

The gene calls are TRBV6-1 and TRBJ1-5; D unclear. Germline-derived CDR1 and CDR2 are MNHNS and SASEGT. This CDR3 region has 13 residues. V lost 5 bases and J 5 bases, leaving 10 bases between the germline ends. CDR3: CASSLRVDQPQHF. Here the CDR3 DNA reads TGTGCCAGCAGTCTACGAGTCGATCAGCCCCAGCATTTT.